This TCR beta chain came from a study of a mutant IDH1 vaccine in newly diagnosed glioma. The protocol was immunoSEQ multiplex PCR, while the TCRdb copy is restricted to in-frame clones and leaves out a portion. Among 40,000 or so clones, 70% to 90% were seen once, and the ten largest hold around 1.8%. This clone was counted only a few times. Its antigen is currently unknown. As to time point: week 5, during vaccination. The content of each vaccine dose was 300 ug of mutant IDH1 20-mer peptide, and topical imiquimod accompanied it. Germline-derived CDR1 and CDR2 are SGHRS and YFSETQ. This CDR3 has 15 amino acids. The V end was cut by 4 bases, the J end by 8 bases, with 21 bases between.

The sequencing here drew on PBMCs, taken from a glioma patient whose treatment included an IDH1 peptide vaccine. The receptor comes from a man aged 40-50 years with glioma. The genes are TRBV5-1 and TRBJ1-1, with a tentative D call TRBD1 (5 bases). The CDR3 sequence: CASSAAIWGREEAFF. CDR3 DNA: TGCGCCAGCAGCGCCGCAATCTGGGGGAGAGAGGAAGCTTTCTTT.